The 13 T cell receptor beta chains presented below share a single source sample, sequenced in a study of OX40 agonist ivuxolimab in advanced cancers. Produced via immunoSEQ multiplex PCR; TCRdb's table is partial and in-frame only. Seen here are 90,000 or so clones, less than 95% observed once, and the top ten hold under 8.5%. Sample: CD4+ or CD8+ T cells sorted from blood, taken in a trial of the OX40 agonist ivuxolimab. All receptors come from an adult with an advanced solid tumor such as melanoma, head and neck, liver or kidney cancer.

The chain joins TRBV10-2 to TRBJ2-5; tentatively, D is TRBD2 (6 bases). Trimming removed 5 bases at V and 5 bases at J, with 21 bases between. The germline CDR1 and CDR2 sequences are WSHSY and SAAADI. This CDR3 region has 16 residues. CDR3 sequence: CASSHLRGSLHETQYF. Written as DNA, the CDR3 is TGCGCCAGCAGTCACCTCCGGGGGAGCCTCCATGAGACCCAGTACTTC.

The chain has TRBV6-9 and TRBJ2-7, with 11 bases aligning to TRBD1. CDR1 and CDR2 from the germline V gene are MNHGY and SVAAGI. The CDR3 has 14 residues. V was pared by 4 bases and J by 4 bases, with 3 bases of the junction left unmatched. CDR3: CASSLGQGGYEQYF. DNA for the CDR3: TGTGCCAGCAGTTTGGGACAGGGGGGTTACGAGCAGTACTTC.

This chain links TRBV5-1 with TRBJ1-2, with D uncertain. CDR1 is SGHRS, CDR2 YFSETQ, per germline. The V gene lost 0 bases and the J gene lost 5 bases, with 14 bases spanning the gap. There are 15 residues in the CDR3. The CDR3: CASSLVAGRAYGYTF. Here the CDR3 DNA reads TGCGCCAGCAGCTTGGTCGCTGGGAGGGCTTATGGCTACACCTTC.

The chain has TRBV30 and TRBJ1-4, with TRBD1 as a possible D gene (5 bases). The V end lost 5 bases, the J end lost 7 bases, and 17 bases lay between the germline ends. The CDR3 loop spans 14 amino acids. CDR1 and CDR2 (germline): GTSNPN, SVGIG (reference sequence). CDR3 nucleotides: TGTGCCTGGGTAGCCCAGGGTGGGGGTGAAAAACTGTTTTTT. Translated: CAWVAQGGGEKLFF.

This chain joins TRBV28 and TRBJ1-1; D may be TRBD1 (6 bases). The CDR3 contains 14 residues. V dropped 7 bases and J dropped 1 base, with 13 bases sitting between them. Germline assignment: CDR1 MDHEN and CDR2 SYDVKM. Here the CDR3 DNA reads TGTGCCAGCACCCTCGGGGGGGCGAACACTGAAGCTTTCTTT. It is translated as CASTLGGANTEAFF.

The gene calls are TRBV4-3 and TRBJ1-5; D is possibly TRBD1 (5 bases). The CDR3 is 16 amino acids. Deletions cut 0 bases from V and 2 bases from J, with 11 bases between. Germline lookup yields CDR1 LGHNA and CDR2 YSLEER. CDR3 sequence: CASSQEFQGGNQPQHF. The CDR3 region has the DNA TGCGCCAGCAGCCAAGAATTCCAGGGCGGCAATCAGCCCCAGCATTTT.

The sample holds one count of this clone. The V and J genes are TRBV9 and TRBJ1-4; D is perhaps TRBD1 (5 bases). In germline, CDR1 is SGDLS, CDR2 YYNGEE. The V gene lost 3 bases and the J gene lost 4 bases, with 10 bases spanning the gap. The CDR3 spans 14 residues. The CDR3: CASSGGPVNEKLFF. For the CDR3, the DNA is TGTGCCAGCAGCGGGGGACCGGTTAATGAAAAACTGTTTTTT.

The gene calls are TRBV5-5 and TRBJ2-1; 11 bases agree with TRBD2. Per germline, CDR1 SGHKS and CDR2 YYEKEE (reference sequence). V dropped 4 bases and J dropped 9; count of bases not matched to a gene: 21. CDR3 length: 19 amino acids. The CDR3 region has the DNA TGTGCCAGCAGCCCACAGGGTTCTAGCGGGAGGCCGGGTAGGGGTGAGCAGTTCTTC. Its translation: CASSPQGSSGRPGRGEQFF.

V is TRBV29-1 and J is TRBJ1-2; D uncertain. There are 11 residues in the CDR3. The V gene's germline CDR1 is SQVTM and CDR2 ANQGSEA. Trimming removed 3 bases from V and 5 bases from J, with 7 bases in between. The CDR3 loop reads CSVEGGYGYTF. As DNA, the CDR3 is TGCAGCGTTGAGGGTGGGTATGGCTACACCTTC. Using reference TRBV29-1 and TRBJ1-2 for the parts outside the CDR3, the full variable domain is SAVISQKPSRDICQRGTSLTIQCQVDSQVTMMFWYRQQPGQSLTLIATANQGSEATYESGFVIDKFPISRPNLTFSTLTVSNMSPEDSSIYLCSVEGGYGYTFGSGTRLTVV.

This chain uses TRBV30 with TRBJ2-3; no clear D gene. The CDR3 loop spans 14 amino acids. V shed 3 bases and J shed 6 bases, with 16 bases lying between them. The germline gives CDR1 GTSNPN, CDR2 SVGIG (reference sequence). CDR3 residues: CAWRHPTLSDTQYF. The CDR3 DNA reads as TGTGCCTGGAGACACCCTACCTTATCCGATACGCAGTATTTT.

The chain employs TRBV29-1 and TRBJ1-5; tentative D call: TRBD1 (6 bases). Germline V gene data show CDR1 as SQVTM and CDR2 as ANQGSEA. CDR3 length equals 14 residues. Trimming cost V 4 bases and J 3 bases, with 13 bases left between them. CDR3 sequence: CSVGLTGTNQPQHF. The DNA of the CDR3 is TGCAGCGTTGGCCTTACAGGGACCAATCAGCCCCAGCATTTT.

V usage is TRBV7-9 and J usage is TRBJ2-3; 7 bases agree with TRBD2. Germline V gene data show CDR1 as SEHNR and CDR2 as FQNEAQ (reference sequence). The CDR3 loop spans 16 amino acids. Trimming took 2 bases from V and 0 from J; bases not matched to a gene: 5. The CDR3 sequence is CASSLLSSGSTDTQYF. The CDR3 bases are TGTGCCAGCAGCTTACTTTCTAGCGGAAGCACAGATACGCAGTATTTT.

In the case of this clone: Other DNA sequences in the sample encode the same CDR3. The V gene is TRBV30, the J gene TRBJ2-2; unclear D gene. V was trimmed by 0 bases and J by 6 bases, leaving 2 bases between them. The CDR3 length is 11 residues. CDR1 is GTSNPN and CDR2 is SVGIG in the germline V gene (reference sequence). CDR3 in DNA: TGTGCCTGGAGTGTACCCGGGGAGCTGTTTTTT. It encodes CAWSVPGELFF.